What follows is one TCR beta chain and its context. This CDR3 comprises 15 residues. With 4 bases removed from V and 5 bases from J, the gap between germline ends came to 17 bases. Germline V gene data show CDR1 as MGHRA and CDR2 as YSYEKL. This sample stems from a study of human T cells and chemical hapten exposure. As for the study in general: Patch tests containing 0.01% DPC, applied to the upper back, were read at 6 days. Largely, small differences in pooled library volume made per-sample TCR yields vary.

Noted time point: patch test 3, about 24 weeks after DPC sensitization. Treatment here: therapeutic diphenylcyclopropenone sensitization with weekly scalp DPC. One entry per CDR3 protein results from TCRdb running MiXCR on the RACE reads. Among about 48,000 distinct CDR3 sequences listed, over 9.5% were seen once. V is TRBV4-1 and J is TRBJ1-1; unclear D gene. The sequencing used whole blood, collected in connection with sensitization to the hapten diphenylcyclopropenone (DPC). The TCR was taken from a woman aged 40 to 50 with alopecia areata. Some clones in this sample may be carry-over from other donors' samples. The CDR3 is CASSRLGKGRTEAFF. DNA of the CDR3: TGCGCCAGCAGCCGCCTAGGGAAGGGCAGGACTGAAGCTTTCTTT.